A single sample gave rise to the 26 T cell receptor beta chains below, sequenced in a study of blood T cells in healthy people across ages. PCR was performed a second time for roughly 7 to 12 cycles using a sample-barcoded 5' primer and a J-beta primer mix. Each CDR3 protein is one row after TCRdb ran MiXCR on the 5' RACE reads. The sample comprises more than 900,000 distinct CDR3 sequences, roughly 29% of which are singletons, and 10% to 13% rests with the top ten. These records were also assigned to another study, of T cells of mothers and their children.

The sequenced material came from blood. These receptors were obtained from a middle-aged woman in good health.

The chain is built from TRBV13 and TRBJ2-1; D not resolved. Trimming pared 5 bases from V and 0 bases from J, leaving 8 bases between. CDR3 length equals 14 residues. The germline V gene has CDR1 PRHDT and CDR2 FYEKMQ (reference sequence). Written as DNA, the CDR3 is TGTGCCAGCAGCCGTAGGAGCTCCTACAATGAGCAGTTCTTC. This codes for CASSRRSSYNEQFF.

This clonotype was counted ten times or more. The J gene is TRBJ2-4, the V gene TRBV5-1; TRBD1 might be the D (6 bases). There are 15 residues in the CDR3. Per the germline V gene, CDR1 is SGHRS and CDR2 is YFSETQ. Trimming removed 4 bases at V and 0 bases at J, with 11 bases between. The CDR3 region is CASSGDILAKNIQYF. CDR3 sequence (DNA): TGCGCCAGCAGCGGGGACATTCTAGCCAAAAACATTCAGTACTTC.

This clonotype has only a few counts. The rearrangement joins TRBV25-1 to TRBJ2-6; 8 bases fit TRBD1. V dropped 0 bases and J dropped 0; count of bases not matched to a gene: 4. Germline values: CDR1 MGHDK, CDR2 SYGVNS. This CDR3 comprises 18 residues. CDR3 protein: CASSEYGTGSSGANVLTF. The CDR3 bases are TGTGCCAGCAGTGAATATGGGACAGGTTCCTCTGGGGCCAACGTCCTGACTTTC.

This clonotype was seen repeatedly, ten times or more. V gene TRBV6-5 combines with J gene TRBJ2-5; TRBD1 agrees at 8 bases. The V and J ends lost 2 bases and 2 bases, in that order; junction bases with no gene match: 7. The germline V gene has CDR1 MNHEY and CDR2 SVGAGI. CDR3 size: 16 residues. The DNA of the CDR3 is TGTGCCAGCAGTTACGGCCTGGGGACAGGTCAAGAGACCCAGTACTTC. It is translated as CASSYGLGTGQETQYF.

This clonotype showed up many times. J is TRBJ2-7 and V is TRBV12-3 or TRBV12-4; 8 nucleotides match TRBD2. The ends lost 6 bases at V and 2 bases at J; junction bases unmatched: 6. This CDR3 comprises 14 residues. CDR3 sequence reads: CASRIAGPTYEQYF. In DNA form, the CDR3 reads TGTGCCAGCAGGATAGCGGGGCCCACCTACGAGCAGTACTTC.

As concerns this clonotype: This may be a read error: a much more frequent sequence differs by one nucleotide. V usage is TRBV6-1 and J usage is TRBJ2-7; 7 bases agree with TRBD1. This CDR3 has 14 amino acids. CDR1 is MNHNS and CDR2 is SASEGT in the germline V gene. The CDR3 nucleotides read TGTACCAGCAGTGAGGACAGGCCGAGGTACGAGCAGTACTTC. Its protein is CTSSEDRPRYEQYF.

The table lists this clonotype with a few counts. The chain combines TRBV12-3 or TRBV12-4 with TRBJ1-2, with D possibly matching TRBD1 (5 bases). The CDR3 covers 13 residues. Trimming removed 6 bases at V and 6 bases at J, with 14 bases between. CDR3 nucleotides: TGTGCCAGCAGATCCATAGGGGCTCATGGCTACACCTTC. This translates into CASRSIGAHGYTF.

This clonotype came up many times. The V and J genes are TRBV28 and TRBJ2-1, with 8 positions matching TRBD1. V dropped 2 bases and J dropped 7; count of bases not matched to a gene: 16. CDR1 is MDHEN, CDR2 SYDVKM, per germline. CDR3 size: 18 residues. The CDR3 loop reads CASSLNPHGRGRTNEQFF. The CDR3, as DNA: TGTGCCAGCAGTTTAAATCCCCATGGCAGGGGGCGCACGAATGAGCAGTTCTTC.

CDR3 in amino acids: CASSISGGAWEQYF. The DNA of the CDR3 is TGTGCCAGCAGCATTAGCGGGGGGGCTTGGGAGCAGTACTTC. This chain links TRBV11-2 with TRBJ2-7, with TRBD2 matching over 11 bases. The CDR3 spans 14 residues. Germline V gene sequence: CDR1 SGHAT, CDR2 FQNNGV. Unmatched junction bases numbered 7, after V lost 5 bases and J lost 7 bases.

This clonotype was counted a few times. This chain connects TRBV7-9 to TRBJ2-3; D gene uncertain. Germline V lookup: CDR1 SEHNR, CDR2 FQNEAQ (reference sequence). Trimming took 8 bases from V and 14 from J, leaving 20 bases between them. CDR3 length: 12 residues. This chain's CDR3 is CASFADSHLVYF. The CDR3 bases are TGTGCCAGCTTCGCTGACTCGCACTTAGTGTATTTT.

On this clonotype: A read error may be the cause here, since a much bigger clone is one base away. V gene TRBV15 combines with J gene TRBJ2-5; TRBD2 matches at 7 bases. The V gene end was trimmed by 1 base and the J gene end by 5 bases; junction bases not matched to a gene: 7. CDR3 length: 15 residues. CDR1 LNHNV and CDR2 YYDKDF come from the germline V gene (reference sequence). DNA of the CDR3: TGTGCCACCAGCAGAGCGGCGGGGGAGGGGGAGACCCAGTACTTC. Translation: CATSRAAGEGETQYF.

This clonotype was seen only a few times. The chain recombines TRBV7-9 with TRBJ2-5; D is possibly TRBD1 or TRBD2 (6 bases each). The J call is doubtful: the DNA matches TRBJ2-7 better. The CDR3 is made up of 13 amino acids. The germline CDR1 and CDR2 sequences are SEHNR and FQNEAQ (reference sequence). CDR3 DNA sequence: TGTGCCTCATTCGGGGGCCGAACCTACGAGCAGTACTTC. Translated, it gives CASFGGRTYEQYF.

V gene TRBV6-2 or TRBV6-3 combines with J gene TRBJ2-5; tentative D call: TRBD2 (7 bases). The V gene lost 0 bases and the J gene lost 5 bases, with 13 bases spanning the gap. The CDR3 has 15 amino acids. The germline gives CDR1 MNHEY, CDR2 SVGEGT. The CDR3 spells CASSYSWGGGETQYF. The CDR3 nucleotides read TGTGCCAGCAGTTACTCGTGGGGGGGCGGGGAGACCCAGTACTTC.

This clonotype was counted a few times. The CDR3 loop reads CASSWTGEQNLNYGYTF. CDR3 bases: TGTGCCAGCAGTTGGACAGGGGAACAGAACTTAAACTATGGCTACACCTTC. V usage is TRBV6-5 and J usage is TRBJ1-2; 9 bases map to TRBD1. V trimming: 4 bases; J trimming: 2 bases; junction bases outside the gene matches: 11. The CDR3 has 17 residues. CDR1 and CDR2 (germline): MNHEY, SVGAGI.

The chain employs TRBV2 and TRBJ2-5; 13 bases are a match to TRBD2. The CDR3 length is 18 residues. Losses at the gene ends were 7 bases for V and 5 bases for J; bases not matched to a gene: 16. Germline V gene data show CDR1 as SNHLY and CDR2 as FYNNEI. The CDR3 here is CASIVTGLAGARGETQYF. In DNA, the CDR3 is TGTGCCAGCATTGTGACAGGACTAGCGGGGGCCAGGGGGGAGACCCAGTACTTC. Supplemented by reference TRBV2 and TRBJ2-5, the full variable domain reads EPEVTQTPSHQVTQMGQEVILRCVPISNHLYFYWYRQILGQKVEFLVSFYNNEISEKSEIFDDQFSVERPDGSNFTLKIRSTKLEDSAMYFCASIVTGLAGARGETQYFGPGTRLLVL.

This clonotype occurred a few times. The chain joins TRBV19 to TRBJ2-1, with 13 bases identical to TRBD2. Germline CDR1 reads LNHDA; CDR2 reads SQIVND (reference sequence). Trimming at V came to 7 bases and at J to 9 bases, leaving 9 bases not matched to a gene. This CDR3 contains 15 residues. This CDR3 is CASTILAGGVGEQFF. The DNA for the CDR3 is TGTGCCAGTACCATACTAGCGGGGGGGGTAGGTGAGCAGTTCTTC. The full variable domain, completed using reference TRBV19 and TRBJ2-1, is DGGITQSPKYLFRKEGQNVTLSCEQNLNHDAMYWYRQDPGQGLRLIYYSQIVNDFQKGDIAEGYSVSREKKESFPLTVTSAQKNPTAFYLCASTILAGGVGEQFFGPGTRLTVL.

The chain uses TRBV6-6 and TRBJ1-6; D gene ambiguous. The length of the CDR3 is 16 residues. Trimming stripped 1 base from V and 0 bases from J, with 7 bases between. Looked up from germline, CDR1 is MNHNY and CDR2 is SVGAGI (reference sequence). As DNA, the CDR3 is TGTGCCAGCAGTTACTTTGGAAGCTCCTATAATTCACCCCTCCACTTT. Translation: CASSYFGSSYNSPLHF.

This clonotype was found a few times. The CDR3, as DNA: TGTGCCAGCAGCCAAGTGCTAGCGGGGGCCTCTCTCACAGATACGCAGTATTTT. It yields the protein CASSQVLAGASLTDTQYF. This rearrangement joins TRBV3-1 to TRBJ2-3, with 10 bases fitting TRBD2. Germline CDR1 is LGHDT and CDR2 is YNNKEL (reference sequence). J gave up 2 bases and V 1 base, and 9 bases lay outside the gene matches. The CDR3 has 18 residues.

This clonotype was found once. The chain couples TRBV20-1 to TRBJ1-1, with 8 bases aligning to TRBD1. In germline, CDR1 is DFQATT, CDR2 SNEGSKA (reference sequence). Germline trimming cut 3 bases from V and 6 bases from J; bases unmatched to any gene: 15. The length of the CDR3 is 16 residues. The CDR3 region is CSARSTGTGVGAEAFF. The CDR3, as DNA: TGCAGTGCTAGGAGTACCGGGACAGGCGTGGGCGCTGAAGCTTTCTTT.

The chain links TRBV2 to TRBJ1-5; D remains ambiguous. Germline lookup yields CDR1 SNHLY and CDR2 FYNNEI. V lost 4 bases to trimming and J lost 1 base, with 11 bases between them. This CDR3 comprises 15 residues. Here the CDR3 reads CASSGEGLSNQPQHF. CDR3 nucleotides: TGTGCCAGCAGTGGAGAGGGCCTCAGCAATCAGCCCCAGCATTTT.

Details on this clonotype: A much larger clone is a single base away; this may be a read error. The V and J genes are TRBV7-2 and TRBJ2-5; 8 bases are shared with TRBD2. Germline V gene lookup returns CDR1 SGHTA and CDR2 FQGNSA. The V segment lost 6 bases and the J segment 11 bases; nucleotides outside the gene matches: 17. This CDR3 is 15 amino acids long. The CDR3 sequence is CASSVLAGPFNEQYF. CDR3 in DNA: TGTGCCAGCAGTGTGCTAGCGGGCCCTTTCAATGAGCAGTACTTC.

The CDR3 here is CAIRGRGLYSYEQYF. The CDR3 bases are TGTGCCATCAGGGGAAGGGGACTGTACTCCTACGAGCAGTACTTC. V is TRBV10-3 and J is TRBJ2-7; D is perhaps TRBD2 (6 bases). V lost 6 bases, J lost 0 bases, and 15 bases lay in between. Per germline, CDR1 ENHRY and CDR2 SYGVKD. The CDR3 totals 15 residues.

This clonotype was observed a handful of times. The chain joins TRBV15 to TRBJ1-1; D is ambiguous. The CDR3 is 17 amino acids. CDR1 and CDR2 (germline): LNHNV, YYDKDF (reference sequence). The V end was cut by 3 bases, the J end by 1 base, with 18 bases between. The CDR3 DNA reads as TGTGCCACCAGCAGGCCCGCCGGAGGGCTTGGGAACACTGAAGCTTTCTTT. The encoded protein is CATSRPAGGLGNTEAFF.

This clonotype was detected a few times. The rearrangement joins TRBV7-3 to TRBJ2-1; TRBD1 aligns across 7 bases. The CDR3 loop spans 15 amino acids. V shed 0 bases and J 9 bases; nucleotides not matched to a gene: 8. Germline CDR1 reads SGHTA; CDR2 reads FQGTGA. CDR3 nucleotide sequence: TGTGCCAGCAGCTTAACGGGACAGAAAGGCTTTGAGCAGTTCTTC. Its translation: CASSLTGQKGFEQFF.

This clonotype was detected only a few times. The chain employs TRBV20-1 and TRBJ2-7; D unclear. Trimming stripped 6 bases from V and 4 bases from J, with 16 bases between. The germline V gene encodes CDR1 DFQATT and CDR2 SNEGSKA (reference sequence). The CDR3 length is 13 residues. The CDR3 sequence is CSAKTRQFYEQYF. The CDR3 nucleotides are TGCAGTGCAAAGACAAGACAATTTTACGAGCAGTACTTC.

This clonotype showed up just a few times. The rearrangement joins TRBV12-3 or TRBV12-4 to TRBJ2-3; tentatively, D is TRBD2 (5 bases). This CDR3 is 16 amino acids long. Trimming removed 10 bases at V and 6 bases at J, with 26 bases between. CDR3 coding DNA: TGTGCCACAGTCCGTACAGCTAGCAGCACAATGGATACGCAGTATTTT. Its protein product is CATVRTASSTMDTQYF.